Below, 30 T cell receptor beta chains from the same sample are listed, as sequenced in a study of OX40 agonist ivuxolimab in advanced cancers. Only in-frame clones appear in the TCRdb table, and some are missing; sequencing was by immunoSEQ multiplex PCR. The repertoire includes fewer than 65,000 clones, 94% of them detected once, and roughly a fifth sits in the top ten. The specimen comprised CD4+ or CD8+ T cells sorted from blood, sampled in a trial of the OX40 agonist ivuxolimab. These receptors came from an adult with an advanced solid tumor such as melanoma, head and neck, liver or kidney cancer.

This chain connects TRBV9 to TRBJ2-7; 7 bases are shared with TRBD2. CDR1 is SGDLS, CDR2 YYNGEE, per germline. The CDR3 sequence is 14 residues long. J was trimmed by 2 bases and V by 5 bases; bases with no gene match: 7. The CDR3 coding sequence is TGTGCCAGCAGTGAAACCGGGACTACCTACGAGCAGTACTTC. Residues: CASSETGTTYEQYF.

The chain carries TRBV7-9 and TRBJ2-1; the match to TRBD2 covers 7 bases. J gave up 5 bases and V 8 bases, and 9 bases lay outside the gene matches. The CDR3 consists of 14 residues. The germline V gene has CDR1 SEHNR and CDR2 FQNEAQ (reference sequence). CDR3 residues: CASDLLAIDNEQFF. CDR3 DNA sequence: TGTGCCAGCGACCTACTAGCGATCGACAATGAGCAGTTCTTC.

V gene TRBV2 combines with J gene TRBJ1-5, with TRBD1 matching over 10 bases. Losses at the gene ends were 9 bases for V and 6 bases for J; bases not matched to a gene: 5. Germline CDR1 is SNHLY and CDR2 is FYNNEI. The CDR3 has 13 amino acids. CDR3: CASRQGAGQPQHF. The CDR3 DNA is TGTGCCAGTAGACAGGGGGCAGGTCAGCCCCAGCATTTT. The full variable domain, its missing parts supplied by reference TRBV2 and TRBJ1-5, is EPEVTQTPSHQVTQMGQEVILRCVPISNHLYFYWYRQILGQKVEFLVSFYNNEISEKSEIFDDQFSVERPDGSNFTLKIRSTKLEDSAMYFCASRQGAGQPQHFGDGTRLSIL.

DNA for the CDR3: TGTGCCAGCAGCCCCGCGGGCAGGGTGGGCGAGCAGTACTTC. Protein product: CASSPAGRVGEQYF. The V gene is TRBV6-4, the J gene TRBJ2-7; D tentatively reads TRBD1 or TRBD2 (5 bases each). Germline assignment: CDR1 MRHNA and CDR2 SNTAGT. CDR3 size: 14 residues. The V end was cut by 6 bases, the J end by 6 bases, with 18 bases between.

V gene TRBV25-1 combines with J gene TRBJ2-2; D call uncertain. Germline lookup yields CDR1 MGHDK and CDR2 SYGVNS. V lost 1 base and J 3 bases, leaving 12 bases between the germline ends. CDR3 length: 16 residues. The CDR3 spells CASSEFPDRHTGELFF. CDR3 bases: TGTGCCAGCAGTGAATTCCCGGACCGGCACACCGGGGAGCTGTTTTTT.

This rearrangement joins TRBV27 to TRBJ2-7, with 9 bases matching TRBD1. The CDR3 has 15 amino acids. Germline loops: CDR1 MNHEY, CDR2 SMNVEV (reference sequence). V dropped 5 bases and J dropped 4; count of bases not matched to a gene: 9. This CDR3 reads CASSPTGGLGYEQYF. The CDR3 bases are TGTGCCAGCAGTCCTACAGGGGGCCTAGGATACGAGCAGTACTTC.

V usage is TRBV6-5 and J usage is TRBJ1-1; 7 nucleotides align to TRBD1. This CDR3 is 13 amino acids long. Germline V gives CDR1 MNHEY, CDR2 SVGAGI. Trimming removed 2 bases from V and 8 bases from J; junction bases left unmatched: 5. The chain's CDR3 is CASSYHGQVEAFF. CDR3 DNA sequence: TGTGCCAGCAGTTACCATGGACAGGTCGAAGCTTTCTTT.

The CDR3 DNA reads as TGCGCCAGCAGCCAAGAAACAGGAACCCTCTCTGGGGCCAACGTCCTGACTTTC. Translation gives CASSQETGTLSGANVLTF. V gene TRBV4-3 combines with J gene TRBJ2-6, with TRBD1 as a possible D gene (5 bases). Looked up from germline, CDR1 is LGHNA and CDR2 is YSLEER. This CDR3 spans 18 amino acids. With 0 bases removed from V and 0 bases from J, the gap between germline ends came to 12 bases.

CDR3 DNA sequence: TGTGCCAGCAGCGTAGCTCTAGGGCGATATGAGCAGTTCTTC. Translation: CASSVALGRYEQFF. V usage is TRBV9 and J usage is TRBJ2-1; D is unclear. The V end was cut by 0 bases, the J end by 8 bases, with 12 bases between. This CDR3 is built from 14 residues. Germline CDR1 reads SGDLS; CDR2 reads YYNGEE.

V and J are TRBV19 and TRBJ2-1; D is perhaps TRBD1 (6 bases). This CDR3 is 15 amino acids long. V was shortened by 5 bases and J by 0 bases, with 11 bases between the two germline ends. Germline V lookup: CDR1 LNHDA, CDR2 SQIVND (reference sequence). DNA of the CDR3: TGTGCCAGTAGTCCCGACAGGAGCTCCTACAATGAGCAGTTCTTC. The encoded protein is CASSPDRSSYNEQFF.

Here the CDR3 DNA reads TGTGCCAGCAGTTTCTCCAGCGGGAGCTACGAGCAGTACTTC. Protein product: CASSFSSGSYEQYF. The chain recombines TRBV27 with TRBJ2-7; 8 nucleotides line up with TRBD2. CDR1 and CDR2 from the germline V gene are MNHEY and SMNVEV (reference sequence). The CDR3 consists of 14 residues. V shed 3 bases and J 3 bases; nucleotides not matched to a gene: 4.

The rearrangement joins TRBV4-3 to TRBJ2-7; D may be TRBD2 (5 bases). The germline gives CDR1 LGHNA, CDR2 YSLEER. V lost 4 bases and J lost 0, with 10 bases in between. This CDR3 comprises 14 residues. The CDR3 region has the DNA TGCGCCAGCAGCCCCGGACTTGCCTCCTACGAGCAGTACTTC. Amino acids: CASSPGLASYEQYF.

The rearrangement uses TRBV4-3 and TRBJ2-3; no clear D. The CDR3 loop spans 14 amino acids. V gave up 1 base and J gave up 6 bases, with 11 bases separating them. Per the germline V gene, CDR1 is LGHNA and CDR2 is YSLEER. CDR3 residues: CASSQGTRTDTQYF. CDR3 bases: TGCGCCAGCAGCCAAGGGACCCGGACGGATACGCAGTATTTT.

The CDR3 spells CASSSGTGGINEQFF. In nucleotides, the CDR3 is TGTGCCAGCAGCTCTGGGACAGGAGGAATAAATGAGCAGTTCTTC. The gene calls are TRBV7-9 and TRBJ2-1, with TRBD1 identical over 8 bases. This CDR3 is built from 15 residues. CDR1 and CDR2 from the germline V gene are SEHNR and FQNEAQ (reference sequence). V shed 4 bases and J 7 bases; nucleotides not matched to a gene: 9.

This chain links TRBV5-1 with TRBJ1-3; D is unclear. CDR3 size: 13 residues. The germline V gene has CDR1 SGHRS and CDR2 YFSETQ. Deletions cut 2 bases from V and 8 bases from J, with 11 bases between. CDR3 bases: TGCGCCAGCAGCTTCGAACTGTGGGACACCATATATTTT. Protein sequence: CASSFELWDTIYF.

The chain is built from TRBV9 and TRBJ1-2, with D possibly matching TRBD1 (5 bases). CDR3 length: 16 residues. Germline V CDR1 and CDR2: SGDLS, YYNGEE. Trimming shortened V by 4 bases and J by 2 bases, and 18 bases separated the two germline ends. Written as DNA, the CDR3 is TGTGCCAGCAGCCGTCGGGGGGTCGAACTCAACTATGGCTACACCTTC. It specifies CASSRRGVELNYGYTF.

This rearrangement joins TRBV29-1 to TRBJ2-7; TRBD2 matches at 7 bases. The CDR3 contains 13 residues. CDR1 and CDR2 from the germline V gene are SQVTM and ANQGSEA. The J segment lost 4 bases and the V segment lost 4 bases, leaving 7 bases of the junction unmatched. This CDR3 reads CSVAGGERYEQYF. The CDR3 region has the DNA TGCAGCGTTGCTGGGGGGGAGAGGTACGAGCAGTACTTC.

This clone has only one observation. The chain joins TRBV27 to TRBJ2-5; TRBD1 aligns across 12 bases. Trimming removed 5 bases from V and 5 bases from J; junction bases left unmatched: 6. The CDR3 loop spans 15 amino acids. Germline assignment: CDR1 MNHEY and CDR2 SMNVEV (reference sequence). The CDR3 reads CASSRGTGGRETQYF. The CDR3 bases are TGTGCCAGCAGTCGGGGGACAGGGGGCAGGGAGACCCAGTACTTC.

The V and J genes are TRBV27 and TRBJ2-5; no definite D call. V was clipped by 3 bases and J by 0 bases, with 2 bases between them. Germline CDR1 and CDR2: MNHEY and SMNVEV (reference sequence). This CDR3 is built from 12 residues. CDR3 DNA sequence: TGTGCCAGCAGTTTTCACCAAGAGACCCAGTACTTC. The encoded protein is CASSFHQETQYF.

The chain links TRBV9 to TRBJ1-2; D is unclear. CDR1 and CDR2 from the germline V gene are SGDLS and YYNGEE. V was shortened by 4 bases and J by 8 bases, with 9 bases between the two germline ends. This CDR3 is built from 11 residues. Written as DNA, the CDR3 is TGTGCCAGCAGCTTCGGACCGGGCTACACCTTC. It codes for CASSFGPGYTF.

The V call is TRBV19, the J call TRBJ1-2, with D unclear. The V and J ends lost 4 bases and 4 bases respectively, with 13 bases between them. The CDR3 is 14 amino acids. CDR1 and CDR2 (germline): LNHDA, SQIVND (reference sequence). The CDR3 sequence is CASSTSGSGYGYTF. CDR3 bases: TGTGCCAGTAGTACCAGTGGGTCGGGCTATGGCTACACCTTC.

This clone occurred once. The gene calls are TRBV9 and TRBJ2-7; D remains ambiguous. CDR1 and CDR2 from the germline V gene are SGDLS and YYNGEE. The ends were cut back, 0 bases at V and 4 bases at J, with 8 bases in the middle. The CDR3 loop spans 13 amino acids. CDR3 loop: CASSVATGYEQYF. CDR3 DNA sequence: TGTGCCAGCAGCGTAGCCACCGGTTACGAGCAGTACTTC.

The chain has TRBV4-1 and TRBJ2-7; D is ambiguous. CDR1 and CDR2 (germline): MGHRA, YSYEKL. This CDR3 has 15 amino acids. Trimming took off 1 base at V and 3 bases at J, with 13 bases between the two ends. CDR3 nucleotides: TGCGCCAGCAGCCAAGGGATTGGGTCGGGCTACGAGCAGTACTTC. Residues: CASSQGIGSGYEQYF.

The rearrangement uses TRBV27 and TRBJ1-1; D perhaps matches TRBD1 (5 bases). V was pared by 3 bases and J by 4 bases, with 12 bases between. Per germline, CDR1 MNHEY and CDR2 SMNVEV (reference sequence). The CDR3 loop spans 14 amino acids. CDR3 DNA: TGTGCCAGCAGTTTCGGGGCGGGGGGCACTGAAGCTTTCTTT. Translated, it gives CASSFGAGGTEAFF.

This clone showed up just once. Its ends do not fully match the called genes, so a read error is possible. The chain's CDR3 is CASSLGRGTLGSGNTIYF. The DNA for the CDR3 is TGTGCCAGCAGTTTAGGGCGGGGAACGTTGGGTTCTGGAAACACCATATATTTT. The chain has TRBV11-2 and TRBJ1-3, with no clear D. The germline V gene encodes CDR1 SGHAT and CDR2 FQNNGV. The CDR3 consists of 18 residues.

This sequence joins TRBV5-1 and TRBJ1-1, with D unresolved. The CDR3 contains 13 residues. Germline-derived CDR1 and CDR2 are SGHRS and YFSETQ. Between the trimmed V and J ends, which lost 2 bases and 1 base, there was a span of 6 bases. The CDR3 bases are TGCGCCAGCAGCTTTGGACCGAACACTGAAGCTTTCTTT. It yields the protein CASSFGPNTEAFF.

By share, this clone counts as medium-sized (0.01 to 0.1%). The CDR3 DNA reads TGCGCCAGCAGCTCGCCTATCTCGGGGTACACTGAAGCTTTCTTT. As protein: CASSSPISGYTEAFF. The rearrangement links TRBV5-1 to TRBJ1-1; D remains ambiguous. The CDR3 runs 15 residues. V lost 3 bases to trimming and J lost 3 bases, with 15 bases between them. In germline, CDR1 is SGHRS, CDR2 YFSETQ. Full variable domain (outside the CDR3, taken from reference TRBV5-1 and TRBJ1-1): KAGVTQTPRYLIKTRGQQVTLSCSPISGHRSVSWYQQTPGQGLQFLFEYFSETQRNKGNFPGRFSGRQFSNSRSEMNVSTLELGDSALYLCASSSPISGYTEAFFGQGTRLTVV.

This sequence joins TRBV11-2 and TRBJ2-7; D unclear. Germline CDR1 is SGHAT and CDR2 is FQNNGV. The CDR3 covers 13 residues. Trimming took 3 bases from V and 4 from J, leaving 10 bases between them. Here the CDR3 DNA reads TGTGCCAGCAGCTTCGGCGGCGCTTACGAGCAGTACTTC. Translated: CASSFGGAYEQYF.

The genes are TRBV27 and TRBJ2-1; D possibly corresponds to TRBD1 (7 bases). CDR1 and CDR2 from the germline V gene are MNHEY and SMNVEV (reference sequence). The V end lost 5 bases, the J end lost 7 bases, and 18 bases lay between the germline ends. The CDR3 runs to 15 residues. CDR3 region: CASSPRATGRNEQFF. CDR3 coding DNA: TGTGCCAGCAGTCCCCGAGCGACAGGGAGGAATGAGCAGTTCTTC.

This clone came up once. The chain combines TRBV6-5 with TRBJ2-5, with 8 positions matching TRBD1. The CDR3 spans 15 residues. J gave up 5 bases and V 4 bases, and 9 bases lay outside the gene matches. Per germline, CDR1 MNHEY and CDR2 SVGAGI. The CDR3 DNA sequence: TGTGCCAGCAGTTCCTTCACAGGGGGGAAGGAGACCCAGTACTTC. It specifies CASSSFTGGKETQYF.